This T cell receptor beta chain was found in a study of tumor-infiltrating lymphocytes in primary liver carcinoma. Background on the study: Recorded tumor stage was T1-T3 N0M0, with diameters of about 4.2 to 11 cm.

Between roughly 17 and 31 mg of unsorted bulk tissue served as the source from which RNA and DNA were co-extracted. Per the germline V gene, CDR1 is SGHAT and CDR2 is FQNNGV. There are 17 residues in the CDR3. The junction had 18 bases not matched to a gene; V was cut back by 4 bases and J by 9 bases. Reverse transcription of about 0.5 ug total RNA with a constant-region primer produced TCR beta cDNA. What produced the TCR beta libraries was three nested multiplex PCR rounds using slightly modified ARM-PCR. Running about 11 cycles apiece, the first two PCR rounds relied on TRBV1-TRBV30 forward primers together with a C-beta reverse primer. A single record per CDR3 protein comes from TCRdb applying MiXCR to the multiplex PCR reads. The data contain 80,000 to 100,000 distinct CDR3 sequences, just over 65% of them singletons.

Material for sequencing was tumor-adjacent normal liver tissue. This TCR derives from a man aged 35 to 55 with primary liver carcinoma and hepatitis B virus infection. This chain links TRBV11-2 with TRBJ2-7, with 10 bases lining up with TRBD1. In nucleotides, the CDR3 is TGTGCCAGCAGCTCCCCGACAGGGGGCGCCAACAGACACGTGCAGTACTTC. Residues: CASSSPTGGANRHVQYF.